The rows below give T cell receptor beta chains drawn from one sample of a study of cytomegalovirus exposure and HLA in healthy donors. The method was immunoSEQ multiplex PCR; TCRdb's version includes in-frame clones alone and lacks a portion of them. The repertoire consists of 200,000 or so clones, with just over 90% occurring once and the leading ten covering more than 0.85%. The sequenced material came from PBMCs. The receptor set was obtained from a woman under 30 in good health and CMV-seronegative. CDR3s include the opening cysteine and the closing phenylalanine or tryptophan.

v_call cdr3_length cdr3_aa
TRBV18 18 CASSPSRDRGPSDYGYTF
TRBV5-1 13 CASSLDINQPQHF
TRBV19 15 CASSMGTASNQPQHF
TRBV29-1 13 CSVLDRASYEQYF
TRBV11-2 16 CASSLVKRGTQETQYF
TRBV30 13 CAWSWGLAYEQYF
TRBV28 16 CASTPWRLAGEGEQFF
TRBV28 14 CASSTLGGRYEQYF
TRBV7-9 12 CASSLSGNEQFF
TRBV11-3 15 CASTLDGANTGELFF
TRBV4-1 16 CASSQDPGLPAYEQYF
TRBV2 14 CASSPSGRGDTQYF
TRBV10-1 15 CASSERAGGFTEAFF
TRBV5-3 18 CARSSGGGASGSLSEQYF
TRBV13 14 CASSPRGRITEAFF
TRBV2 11 CASRSGTAEHF
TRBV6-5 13 CASSYSGGYEQFF
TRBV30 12 CAWGTSDWEAFF
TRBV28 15 CASSLGTGFNQPQHF
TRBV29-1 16 CSVESSRLLNTGELFF
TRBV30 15 CAWVKPGQGAYEQYF
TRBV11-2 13 CASSRGQVETQYF
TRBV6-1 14 CASRAGTANYEQYF
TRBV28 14 CASSFPGASDTQYF
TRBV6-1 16 CASSELRFGRDTEAFF
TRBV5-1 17 CASSLDRGPKLNTEAFF
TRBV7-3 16 CASSLSSGTNTDTQYF
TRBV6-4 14 CASSDSSRGSEQFF
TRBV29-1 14 CSAETGIVGEKLFF
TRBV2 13 CASSEVRPEAAFF
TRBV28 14 CASGREGTTGELFF
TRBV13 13 CASSGPAGETQYF
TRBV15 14 CATSRGVRSYEQYF
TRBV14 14 CASSHRGNTGELFF
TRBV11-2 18 CASSLNPIGTSGTYEQYF
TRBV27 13 CASSLAGSYGYTF
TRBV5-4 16 CASSLAQVAGARREFF
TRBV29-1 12 CSVKTGIQGYTF
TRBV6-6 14 CASSYGGAQRGYTF
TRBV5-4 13 CASSVVSANEQFF